Below, 25 T cell receptor beta chains from the same sample are listed, as sequenced in a study of blood T cell repertoires in COVID-19. TCRdb's copy holds only in-frame clones and misses some; the assay was immunoSEQ multiplex PCR. Here the sample spans about 200,000 clones, around 83% being singletons. Sequencing was carried out using peripheral blood. The receptors derive from a woman in her fifties or sixties with acute or convalescent COVID-19.

This clone appeared a few times. The V and J genes are TRBV29-1 and TRBJ1-1; no firm D call. Trimming shortened V by 4 bases and J by 0 bases, and 15 bases separated the two germline ends. CDR3 length: 15 residues. CDR1 is SQVTM and CDR2 is ANQGSEA in the germline V gene. The CDR3 sequence is CSVAVAGRLNTEAFF. In DNA form, the CDR3 reads TGCAGCGTTGCGGTGGCGGGCAGGTTGAACACTGAAGCTTTCTTT.

The V gene is TRBV28, the J gene TRBJ1-4; 8 bases align to TRBD1. The CDR3 contains 16 residues. V lost 5 bases to trimming and J lost 8 bases; unmatched junction nucleotides: 13. Germline assignment: CDR1 MDHEN and CDR2 SYDVKM. CDR3 protein: CASSKTSGGAREKLFF. Here the CDR3 DNA reads TGTGCCAGCAGTAAGACGTCAGGGGGCGCGAGAGAAAAACTGTTTTTT.

The chain recombines TRBV5-1 with TRBJ2-1; TRBD1 matches 9 bases. Germline V gives CDR1 SGHRS, CDR2 YFSETQ. The CDR3 spans 13 residues. Germline trimming cut 7 bases from V and 1 base from J; bases unmatched to any gene: 0. The CDR3: CASGQGSYNEQFF. CDR3 in DNA: TGCGCCAGCGGACAGGGGTCCTACAATGAGCAGTTCTTC.

This chain's CDR3 is CSGSGLGAGQFF. The CDR3 region has the DNA TGCAGCGGTTCGGGATTGGGTGCCGGGCAGTTCTTC. This chain connects TRBV29-1 to TRBJ2-1, with D possibly matching TRBD2 (5 bases). Germline V gene data show CDR1 as SQVTM and CDR2 as ANQGSEA. This CDR3 region has 12 residues. Trimming took 7 bases from V and 12 from J, leaving 19 bases between them.

The CDR3 DNA is TGTGCCAGCAGTGGACAGGGGGCGTATGACACTGAAGCTTTCTTT. Translation: CASSGQGAYDTEAFF. The chain links TRBV2 to TRBJ1-1; 10 nucleotides match TRBD1. From germline, CDR1 is SNHLY and CDR2 FYNNEI. Unmatched junction bases numbered 5, after V lost 4 bases and J lost 3 bases. CDR3 size: 15 residues.

The table lists this clone with a few counts. This chain links TRBV4-2 with TRBJ2-3; 9 nucleotides align to TRBD2. CDR1 is LGHNA, CDR2 YNFKEQ, per germline. V gave up 4 bases and J gave up 4 bases; unmatched junction bases: 12. CDR3 length: 17 amino acids. CDR3 amino acids: CASSLLYSGSIPDTQYF. CDR3 nucleotides: TGTGCCAGCAGCCTATTGTATAGCGGGAGTATCCCAGATACGCAGTATTTT.

The gene calls are TRBV9 and TRBJ1-3; D is undetermined. Trimming pared 3 bases from V and 0 bases from J, leaving 16 bases between. The CDR3 has 17 amino acids. Germline lookup yields CDR1 SGDLS and CDR2 YYNGEE. The CDR3: CASSETGRPSSGNTIYF. The DNA of the CDR3 is TGTGCCAGCAGCGAGACGGGGAGGCCGAGCTCTGGAAACACCATATATTTT.

The chain is built from TRBV28 and TRBJ2-7; D gene ambiguous. The germline V gene encodes CDR1 MDHEN and CDR2 SYDVKM. The CDR3 sequence is 12 residues long. Trimming took off 6 bases at V and 3 bases at J, with 9 bases between the two ends. CDR3 sequence: CASSSTGYEQYF. The CDR3 DNA sequence: TGTGCCAGCAGCTCAACTGGCTACGAGCAGTACTTC.

V gene TRBV15 combines with J gene TRBJ1-3; 8 nucleotides match TRBD1. Germline V lookup: CDR1 LNHNV, CDR2 YYDKDF (reference sequence). J was trimmed by 7 bases and V by 2 bases; bases with no gene match: 7. The CDR3 spans 15 residues. The CDR3 bases are TGTGCCACCAGCAGATCGGACAGGGAGGCTAACACCATATATTTT. Its translation is CATSRSDREANTIYF.

This clone was detected only once. The chain joins TRBV10-3 to TRBJ2-3; 9 bases match TRBD1. CDR3 length: 15 amino acids. The junction had 7 bases not matched to a gene; V was cut back by 6 bases and J by 3 bases. CDR1 and CDR2 (germline): ENHRY, SYGVKD. The CDR3 is CAISTDRGGTDTQYF. The CDR3 region has the DNA TGTGCCATCAGCACTGACAGGGGGGGGACAGATACGCAGTATTTT.

The chain recombines TRBV5-1 with TRBJ2-7, with 8 positions matching TRBD2. Germline V gene sequence: CDR1 SGHRS, CDR2 YFSETQ. There are 16 residues in the CDR3. The trim removed 4 bases at V and 1 base at J, leaving 10 bases unmatched. The CDR3 bases are TGCGCCAGCAGCCCCCAACAAGCGGGAGTATCCTACGAGCAGTACTTC. Translating gives CASSPQQAGVSYEQYF.

This sequence joins TRBV3-1 (or the pseudogene TRBV3-2) and TRBJ2-5, with 7 bases identical to TRBD1. CDR3 size: 14 residues. J lost 5 bases, V lost 3 bases, and 6 bases had no gene match. Looked up from germline, CDR1 is LGHDT and CDR2 is YNNKEL (reference sequence). CDR3 nucleotide sequence: TGTGCCAGCAGCCAGGACAGGCTCTGGGAGACCCAGTACTTC. Translating gives CASSQDRLWETQYF.

The chain recombines TRBV28 with TRBJ2-5; tentatively, D is TRBD1 (6 bases). From germline, CDR1 is MDHEN and CDR2 SYDVKM. V was shortened by 5 bases and J by 1 base, with 14 bases between the two germline ends. This CDR3 has 15 amino acids. The CDR3 loop is CASSPKGHGQETQYF. The CDR3 bases are TGTGCCAGCAGTCCGAAGGGACATGGCCAAGAGACCCAGTACTTC.

In its sample, this clone was seen a few times. This chain joins TRBV18 and TRBJ2-5; TRBD2 matches at 12 bases. V lost 6 bases to trimming and J lost 4 bases; unmatched junction nucleotides: 6. The CDR3 covers 15 residues. Germline loops: CDR1 KGHSH, CDR2 LQKENI. CDR3 sequence: CASSALGLAGETQYF. The CDR3, as DNA: TGTGCCAGCTCTGCCCTGGGACTAGCGGGAGAGACCCAGTACTTC.

This clone has just one count. The chain recombines TRBV11-1 with TRBJ1-1; 10 nucleotides match TRBD1. Germline values: CDR1 SGHAT, CDR2 FQDESV (reference sequence). Germline trimming cut 4 bases from V and 3 bases from J; bases unmatched to any gene: 5. The CDR3 spans 15 residues. Here the CDR3 DNA reads TGTGCCAGCAGCTCTAGACAGGGGGCGGACACTGAAGCTTTCTTT. Its translation is CASSSRQGADTEAFF. Supplemented by reference TRBV11-1 and TRBJ1-1, the full variable domain reads EAEVAQSPRYKITEKSQAVAFWCDPISGHATLYWYRQILGQGPELLVQFQDESVVDDSQLPKDRFSAERLKGVDSTLKIQPAELGDSAMYLCASSSRQGADTEAFFGQGTRLTVV.

CDR3 sequence: CASRPGQNYGYTF. The CDR3 DNA follows: TGTGCCAGCCGACCGGGACAGAACTATGGCTACACCTTC. The V call is TRBV12-3 or TRBV12-4, the J call TRBJ1-2, with 7 positions matching TRBD1. Trimming cost V 8 bases and J 2 bases; bases outside gene matches: 5. There are 13 residues in the CDR3.

The chain uses TRBV5-1 and TRBJ2-2, with 14 bases that match TRBD2. This CDR3 is 18 amino acids long. Germline CDR1 and CDR2: SGHRS and YFSETQ. V lost 4 bases and J lost 4; bases outside the gene matches: 9. The CDR3 region is CASSLLGLAGEGTGELFF. As DNA, the CDR3 is TGCGCCAGCAGCCTTCTGGGACTAGCGGGAGAGGGCACCGGGGAGCTGTTTTTT.

V gene TRBV29-1 combines with J gene TRBJ2-7, with 9 bases aligning to TRBD2. The V gene's germline CDR1 is SQVTM and CDR2 ANQGSEA. The CDR3 loop spans 13 amino acids. Losses at the gene ends were 6 bases for V and 1 base for J; bases not matched to a gene: 4. The CDR3 loop reads CSVETSGSYEQYF. The CDR3 DNA sequence: TGCAGCGTCGAGACTAGCGGTTCCTACGAGCAGTACTTC.

This rearrangement joins TRBV2 to TRBJ2-3, with D perhaps matching TRBD2 (5 bases). Germline V gene data show CDR1 as SNHLY and CDR2 as FYNNEI. V was pared by 9 bases and J by 4 bases, with 14 bases between. The CDR3 has 13 amino acids. The DNA for the CDR3 is TGTGCCAGTGGGATGAGGGTTTCAGATACGCAGTATTTT. Translating it yields CASGMRVSDTQYF.

The chain couples TRBV4-1 to TRBJ2-7; 10 nucleotides align to TRBD1. Germline-derived CDR1 and CDR2 are MGHRA and YSYEKL. The CDR3 spans 15 residues. The V segment lost 1 base and the J segment 0 bases; nucleotides outside the gene matches: 0. In DNA form, the CDR3 reads TGCGCCAGCAGCCAAGGACAGGGGGCCTCCTACGAGCAGTACTTC. Its protein is CASSQGQGASYEQYF.

The rearrangement joins TRBV27 to TRBJ2-1, with 7 bases aligning to TRBD2. The CDR3 covers 14 residues. Per germline, CDR1 MNHEY and CDR2 SMNVEV (reference sequence). V shed 5 bases, J shed 4 bases, and the junction held 5 bases outside the gene matches. The CDR3: CASSERDPYNEQFF. Here the CDR3 DNA reads TGTGCCAGCAGTGAGCGGGACCCTTACAATGAGCAGTTCTTC.

CDR3 nucleotide sequence: TGTGCCAGCAGTGATAGCGGGAACTCCTACGAGCAGTACTTC. It specifies CASSDSGNSYEQYF. V gene TRBV6-1 combines with J gene TRBJ2-7; TRBD2 matches 8 bases. Germline V lookup: CDR1 MNHNS, CDR2 SASEGT. This CDR3 comprises 14 residues. J gave up 0 bases and V 3 bases, and 1 base lay outside the gene matches.

The V call is TRBV28, the J call TRBJ2-2; maybe TRBD2 (5 bases). The CDR3 covers 14 residues. Germline V lookup: CDR1 MDHEN, CDR2 SYDVKM. Trimming cost V 4 bases and J 3 bases, with 9 bases left between them. The CDR3 region has the DNA TGTGCCAGCAGTTCCCCAGCGGACACCGGGGAGCTGTTTTTT. It translates to CASSSPADTGELFF. The full variable domain, its missing parts supplied by reference TRBV28 and TRBJ2-2, is DVKVTQSSRYLVKRTGEKVFLECVQDMDHENMFWYRQDPGLGLRLIYFSYDVKMKEKGDIPEGYSVSREKKERFSLILESASTNQTSMYLCASSSPADTGELFFGEGSRLTVL.

In its sample, this clone was seen a few times. The chain carries TRBV5-1 and TRBJ2-7; D possibly corresponds to TRBD2 (6 bases). The V end was cut by 1 base, the J end by 1 base, with 12 bases between. CDR3 length equals 15 residues. CDR1 and CDR2 (germline): SGHRS, YFSETQ. The CDR3 DNA is TGCGCCAGCAGCTTGTCGGAGGGTGTATCCTACGAGCAGTACTTC. Residues: CASSLSEGVSYEQYF. Complete variable domain (other parts from reference TRBV5-1 and TRBJ2-7): KAGVTQTPRYLIKTRGQQVTLSCSPISGHRSVSWYQQTPGQGLQFLFEYFSETQRNKGNFPGRFSGRQFSNSRSEMNVSTLELGDSALYLCASSLSEGVSYEQYFGPGTRLTVT.

V usage is TRBV28 and J usage is TRBJ2-5; D gene unclear. Trimming removed 2 bases at V and 4 bases at J, with 8 bases between. The CDR3 consists of 13 residues. Germline loops: CDR1 MDHEN, CDR2 SYDVKM. The CDR3 DNA reads as TGTGCCAGCAGTTTACAGTCTCCAGAGACCCAGTACTTC. Translating gives CASSLQSPETQYF.